This T cell receptor (beta chain) was recovered during a study of T cell responses to AZD1222 COVID-19 vaccine. Remarks on this clone: Its antigen is currently unknown.

J lost 4 bases, V lost 6 bases, and 13 bases had no gene match. This CDR3 contains 17 residues. Germline-derived CDR1 and CDR2 are SNHLY and FYNNEI. Assay: immunoSEQ multiplex PCR; the TCRdb copy retains only in-frame clones and omits some. The sample holds some 150,000 clones, 89% seen once. Study-level results: Reportedly, nearly half the spike-specific TCRs target unmutated variant regions.

The sequence was collected from an adult in good health. The sample consisted of peripheral blood, taken on day 0 of AZD1222 vaccination. The chain uses TRBV2 and TRBJ2-5; 11 nucleotides agree with TRBD2. CDR3 sequence (DNA): TGTGCCAGCAGAGGGTATGGTAGCGGGGGGGACGGAGAGACCCAGTACTTC. This gives the protein CASRGYGSGGDGETQYF.